Listed below are T cell receptor beta chains from one sample, sequenced in a study of cytomegalovirus exposure and HLA in healthy donors. Only in-frame clones appear in the TCRdb table, and some are missing; sequencing was by immunoSEQ multiplex PCR. In the table there are some 150,000 clones, roughly 76% of which are singletons. The specimen was PBMCs. The receptors were sampled from a woman between 45 and 65 years old in good health and CMV-seronegative. The CDR3 runs from the conserved cysteine through the conserved F or W. A D gene is named only where the DNA matches it firmly. The size field is filled for only some rows; it gives once, few, many or a size class.

size	D	V	J	DNA	CDR3
NA	NA	TRBV27	TRBJ2-4	TGTGCCAGCAGTCCGGTCCGGGACAACCGCAAAAACATTCAGTACTTC	CASSPVRDNRKNIQYF
NA	TRBD2	TRBV4-2	TRBJ2-5	TGTGCCAGCAGCCAACGGCTAGCGGGAGGAGAGACCCAGTACTTC	CASSQRLAGGETQYF
few	NA	TRBV5-4	TRBJ1-2	TGTGCCAGCAGCTTGGGGGGTTGGCAGGGTGAAGGCTACACCTTC	CASSLGGWQGEGYTF
NA	NA	TRBV5-5	TRBJ2-1	TGTGCCAGCAGCTCCCCCGGGACAAAATACAATGAGCAGTTCTTC	CASSSPGTKYNEQFF
few	TRBD1	TRBV7-8	TRBJ1-1	TGTGCCAGCAGAGCCTGGACAGGGGGCCCGCTGCCGGCTTTCTTT	CASRAWTGGPLPAFF
NA	TRBD1	TRBV28	TRBJ1-2	TGTGCCACCCGGACAGGGGGTTTCTATGGCTACACCTTC	CATRTGGFYGYTF
NA	NA	TRBV1	TRBJ1-4	TGCACCAGCAGCCACGGACAGGGGAAGCATGGGGAAAAACTGTTTTTT	CTSSHGQGKHGEKLFF
NA	TRBD2	TRBV11-2	TRBJ2-7	TGTGCCAGCAGCTTCGGACTAGCTCTCTCCTACGAGCAGTACTTC	CASSFGLALSYEQYF
NA	TRBD1	TRBV7-2	TRBJ2-1	TGTGCCAGCAGAAGCCGGGACAGGGTGGAATATGAGCAGTTCTTC	CASRSRDRVEYEQFF
NA	NA	TRBV30	TRBJ2-2	TGTGCCTGGAGAAGGTACACCGGGACTTATCGATCGAACACCGGGGAGCTGTTTTTT	CAWRRYTGTYRSNTGELFF
NA	NA	TRBV19	TRBJ1-5	TGTGCCAGTAGTTCCGGCAATCAGCCCCAGCATTTT	CASSSGNQPQHF
NA	NA	TRBV9	TRBJ2-2	TGTGCCAGCAGCAGACAGGTCCCCGGGGAGCTGTTTTTT	CASSRQVPGELFF
NA	NA	TRBV5-6	TRBJ2-6	TGTGCCAGCAGCTTAGGGGGGGTAATGGCCGTCCTGACTTTC	CASSLGGVMAVLTF
NA	TRBD1	TRBV5-4	TRBJ2-1	TGTGCCAGCAGCGGCGGCCGGGACAGGTACAATGAGCAGTTCTTC	CASSGGRDRYNEQFF
NA	NA	TRBV9	TRBJ2-7	TGTGCCAGCAGCGTAGAACAGTCTTCCTACGAGCAGTACTTC	CASSVEQSSYEQYF
once	TRBD1	TRBV6-5	TRBJ2-4	TGTGCCAGCAACGAGGGGGCAGCCAAAAACATTCAGTACTTC	CASNEGAAKNIQYF
few	TRBD1	TRBV6-5	TRBJ1-4	TGTGCCAGCAGTGACAGGGCTGGGAATGAAAAACTGTTTTTT	CASSDRAGNEKLFF
NA	NA	TRBV13	TRBJ1-1	TGTGCCAGCAGCTTAGTGGGCGCCCGGCTTGGAGCTTTCTTT	CASSLVGARLGAFF
NA	NA	TRBV28	TRBJ1-4	TGTGCCAGCAGAAGGGCAGGGAACCCAACTAATGAAAAACTGTTTTTT	CASRRAGNPTNEKLFF
once	NA	TRBV5-6	TRBJ2-5	TGTGCCAGCAGCTTGGTGGGGACTGCCCAAGAGACCCAGTACTTC	CASSLVGTAQETQYF
NA	NA	TRBV25-1	TRBJ1-4	TGTGCCAGCAGTGAGGGGGTCAGGGGTAAAAATGAAAAACTGTTTTTT	CASSEGVRGKNEKLFF
NA	TRBD2	TRBV7-2	TRBJ2-3	TGTGCCAGCAGCCTACGACTAGCGGGGGGGCTGGGAACGCAGTATTTT	CASSLRLAGGLGTQYF
NA	NA	TRBV6-6	TRBJ1-6	TGTGCCAGCAGTCCGGATGGAGGGTTCTATAATTCACCCCTCCACTTT	CASSPDGGFYNSPLHF
few	TRBD2	TRBV5-4	TRBJ2-1	TGTGCCAGCAGCTTACGGACTAGCGTTTACAATGAGCAGTTCTTC	CASSLRTSVYNEQFF
NA	TRBD2	TRBV7-9	TRBJ2-7	TGTGCCAGCAGCTCGTTAGCGGGAGAGGCCCACGAGCAGTACTTC	CASSSLAGEAHEQYF